This entry features one T cell receptor (beta chain) sequence. Its antigen remains unknown. This record belongs to a study of T cell responses to AZD1222 COVID-19 vaccine. The study's findings and limits: Clonal diversity may have been underestimated, and the donors were mostly white British, with more females than males. Only 5 to 7 AZD1222 recipients were seropositive at baseline. Distributed over spike, vaccine-associated CD4 TCRs predominated at 160-218 and 743-854.

V gave up 2 bases and J gave up 4 bases, with 14 bases separating them. The germline V gene encodes CDR1 LGHNA and CDR2 YSLEER. This CDR3 has 15 residues. Sequenced by immunoSEQ multiplex PCR; TCRdb stores in-frame clones only, minus some. The sample holds roughly 110,000 clones, around 91% seen once. This receptor was taken from an adult who received the AZD1222 COVID-19 vaccine. Sequenced here: peripheral blood, sampled 28 days after the second AZD1222 dose. J is TRBJ1-2 and V is TRBV4-3, with no clear D. CDR3 loop: CASSQTRMGGYGYTF. Here the CDR3 DNA reads TGCGCCAGCAGCCAAACCCGGATGGGTGGCTATGGCTACACCTTC.